This TCR beta chain is drawn from a study of cytomegalovirus exposure and HLA in healthy donors. The CDR3 contains 16 residues. Germline values: CDR1 LNHDA, CDR2 SQIVND (reference sequence). Trimming cost V 3 bases and J 5 bases; bases outside gene matches: 7. 13 Jbeta primers and 60 Vbeta primers were used for the PCR. Generated by immunoSEQ multiplex PCR, the TCRdb table keeps only in-frame clones and is missing some. The sample totals just under 60,000 clones. The specimen sequenced was PBMCs. The clonotype originates from a male donor in good health and CMV-seronegative. This sequence joins TRBV19 and TRBJ2-2; 9 bases align to TRBD2. CDR3 residues: CASSIRGGRVTGELFF. The CDR3 DNA reads as TGTGCCAGTAGTATTAGAGGCGGGAGGGTGACCGGGGAGCTGTTTTTT.